The next 28 T cell receptor beta chains were all read from a single sample in a study of shared clonotypes between healthy human individuals. TCRdb keeps only in-frame clones here, not all; method: immunoSEQ multiplex PCR. Seen here are about 2.4 million clones, approximately 93% observed once, and the top ten hold 0.36%. Specimen: naive CD4+ T cells from PBMCs. Subset described: CD45RA+ positively selected. Receptors were obtained from a man in his late teens or twenties in good health. Some clones in this sample may be carry-over from other donors' samples.

This clone appeared once. V usage is TRBV28 and J usage is TRBJ2-1, with 10 bases aligning to TRBD2. The junction had 14 bases not matched to a gene; V was cut back by 2 bases and J by 7 bases. CDR3 length: 18 amino acids. Per germline, CDR1 MDHEN and CDR2 SYDVKM. CDR3 in amino acids: CASSLPGRVAGGSNEQFF. The CDR3 DNA is TGTGCCAGCAGTTTACCGGGGAGGGTAGCGGGAGGCTCAAATGAGCAGTTCTTC.

A word on this clone: This sample also contains other DNA sequences that code for the same CDR3. The V and J genes are TRBV6-5 and TRBJ2-3; unclear D gene. Germline CDR1 is MNHEY and CDR2 is SVGAGI. The V end lost 6 bases, the J end lost 2 bases, and 6 bases lay between the germline ends. The CDR3 runs to 12 residues. The CDR3 bases are TGTGCCAGCAGACAGTCCACAGATACGCAGTATTTT. Translation: CASRQSTDTQYF.

V and J are TRBV4-2 and TRBJ2-7, with TRBD2 matching 11 bases. CDR3 length: 17 amino acids. Losses at the gene ends were 3 bases for V and 4 bases for J; bases not matched to a gene: 11. The germline gives CDR1 LGHNA, CDR2 YNFKEQ. CDR3 amino acids: CASSHRGSGRARYEQYF. CDR3 in DNA: TGTGCCAGCAGCCACCGGGGTAGCGGGAGGGCCAGGTACGAGCAGTACTTC.

This rearrangement joins TRBV5-1 to TRBJ2-2; D gene ambiguous. The CDR3 sequence is 15 residues long. Germline V CDR1 and CDR2: SGHRS, YFSETQ. V was trimmed by 5 bases and J by 5 bases, leaving 16 bases between them. The CDR3 spells CASRASTDGTGELFF. The CDR3 DNA follows: TGCGCCAGCAGAGCGTCAACGGATGGTACCGGGGAGCTGTTTTTT.

This chain's CDR3 is CASSASFRGTEAFF. The CDR3, as DNA: TGTGCCAGCAGTGCTAGCTTCCGGGGCACTGAAGCTTTCTTT. The rearrangement links TRBV6-1 to TRBJ1-1; D call uncertain. The germline CDR1 and CDR2 sequences are MNHNS and SASEGT. The CDR3 is 14 residues long. Trimming pared 4 bases from V and 4 bases from J, leaving 13 bases between.

The chain is built from TRBV28 and TRBJ2-3; tentatively, D is TRBD1 (7 bases). The V gene's germline CDR1 is MDHEN and CDR2 SYDVKM. V was clipped by 2 bases and J by 3 bases, with 12 bases between them. This CDR3 region has 15 residues. CDR3 bases: TGTGCCAGCAGTTTACAGGGGGGTCCTACAGATACGCAGTATTTT. Translation: CASSLQGGPTDTQYF. The full variable domain, with the rest looked up from reference TRBV28 and TRBJ2-3, is DVKVTQSSRYLVKRTGEKVFLECVQDMDHENMFWYRQDPGLGLRLIYFSYDVKMKEKGDIPEGYSVSREKKERFSLILESASTNQTSMYLCASSLQGGPTDTQYFGPGTRLTVL.

The chain couples TRBV6-1 to TRBJ1-5, with a possible D match to TRBD1 (5 bases). This CDR3 has 17 residues. Per germline, CDR1 MNHNS and CDR2 SASEGT. The V and J ends lost 3 bases and 6 bases respectively, with 21 bases between them. This CDR3 reads CASSDGLGRGGAQPQHF. The CDR3 nucleotides read TGTGCCAGCAGTGACGGGCTCGGGAGGGGAGGCGCTCAGCCCCAGCATTTT.

The CDR3 here is CASSEGGTLYNTGELFF. The DNA for the CDR3 is TGTGCCAGCAGTGAAGGGGGGACTCTCTACAACACCGGGGAGCTGTTTTTT. The rearrangement links TRBV6-1 to TRBJ2-2, with D tentatively TRBD2 (6 bases). The CDR3 has 17 residues. Trimming cost V 1 base and J 2 bases, with 14 bases left between them. Germline V CDR1 and CDR2: MNHNS, SASEGT.

The V gene is TRBV11-2, the J gene TRBJ1-3, with D uncertain. Germline loops: CDR1 SGHAT, CDR2 FQNNGV. This CDR3 region has 15 residues. V was cut by 1 base and J by 4 bases, with 11 bases left in between. The CDR3 is CASSLGPPRGNTIYF. As DNA, the CDR3 is TGTGCCAGCAGCTTAGGTCCTCCCCGCGGAAACACCATATATTTT.

The J gene is TRBJ2-7, the V gene TRBV28, with 9 bases fitting TRBD2. This CDR3 comprises 15 residues. Losses at the gene ends were 6 bases for V and 7 bases for J; bases not matched to a gene: 13. CDR1 is MDHEN, CDR2 SYDVKM, per germline. The CDR3 bases are TGTGCCAGCAGATCGGCGGGAGGGCCAAATGGGGAGCAGTACTTC. Residues: CASRSAGGPNGEQYF.

The genes are TRBV10-3 and TRBJ1-4; D unresolved. Germline CDR1 reads ENHRY; CDR2 reads SYGVKD. V was shortened by 2 bases and J by 0 bases, with 10 bases between the two germline ends. CDR3 length equals 16 residues. The CDR3 region has the DNA TGTGCCATCAGTGAGCGCTGGATAGCAACTAATGAAAAACTGTTTTTT. It codes for CAISERWIATNEKLFF.

This clone was seen just once. The genes are TRBV25-1 and TRBJ2-1; 8 nucleotides agree with TRBD2. V trimming: 5 bases; J trimming: 10 bases; junction bases outside the gene matches: 7. In germline, CDR1 is MGHDK, CDR2 SYGVNS. The CDR3 totals 13 residues. In DNA form, the CDR3 reads TGTGCCAGCAGTCGTAGACGGGAGGGAGAGCAGTTCTTC. It is translated as CASSRRREGEQFF.

This clone was found once. This chain links TRBV10-2 with TRBJ1-5; 9 nucleotides align to TRBD1. Losses at the gene ends were 6 bases for V and 5 bases for J; bases not matched to a gene: 8. CDR1 WSHSY and CDR2 SAAADI come from the germline V gene. The CDR3 runs 15 residues. Here the CDR3 reads CASRVTGGADQPQHF. The CDR3 coding sequence is TGCGCCAGCAGAGTTACAGGGGGCGCCGATCAGCCCCAGCATTTT.

This chain joins TRBV9 and TRBJ1-2; TRBD1 matches at 11 bases. Germline V CDR1 and CDR2: SGDLS, YYNGEE. The CDR3 runs 14 residues. Trimming took 5 bases from V and 6 from J; bases not matched to a gene: 6. For the CDR3, the DNA is TGTGCCAGCAGTGACAGGACAGGGGGCGATGGCTACACCTTC. This translates into CASSDRTGGDGYTF. The full variable domain, with the rest looked up from reference TRBV9 and TRBJ1-2, is DSGVTQTPKHLITATGQRVTLRCSPRSGDLSVYWYQQSLDQGLQFLIQYYNGEERAKGNILERFSAQQFPDLHSELNLSSLELGDSALYFCASSDRTGGDGYTFGSGTRLTVV.

CDR3 nucleotides: TGTGCCAGCAGCTGGACTAGCGGGGCGAACACCGGGGAGCTGTTTTTT. It translates to CASSWTSGANTGELFF. The chain recombines TRBV7-2 with TRBJ2-2; 12 bases are shared with TRBD2. The CDR3 is 16 amino acids. Germline-derived CDR1 and CDR2 are SGHTA and FQGNSA. Germline trimming cut 4 bases from V and 0 bases from J; bases unmatched to any gene: 0. The full variable domain, with the rest looked up from reference TRBV7-2 and TRBJ2-2, is GAGVSQSPSNKVTEKGKDVELRCDPISGHTALYWYRQSLGQGLEFLIYFQGNSAPDKSGLPSDRFSAERTGGSVSTLTIQRTQQEDSAVYLCASSWTSGANTGELFFGEGSRLTVL.

The gene calls are TRBV7-3 and TRBJ2-2; no clear D gene. The CDR3 length is 12 residues. The germline gives CDR1 SGHTA, CDR2 FQGTGA. Trimming took 4 bases from V and 4 from J, leaving 4 bases between them. CDR3 DNA sequence: TGTGCCAGCAGCTCCCCCACCGGGGAGCTGTTTTTT. It translates to CASSSPTGELFF.

The rearrangement links TRBV7-8 to TRBJ2-1; possible D gene TRBD2, 6 bases. Germline V CDR1 and CDR2: SGHVS, FQNEAQ. V lost 9 bases, J lost 0 bases, and 15 bases lay in between. The CDR3 totals 15 residues. The CDR3 DNA reads as TGTGCCAGTTTGGAGCGGGCCGGCTCCTACAATGAGCAGTTCTTC. This codes for CASLERAGSYNEQFF.

This clone was recorded only once. The rearrangement uses TRBV18 and TRBJ1-2, with a possible D match to TRBD1 (5 bases). The CDR3 runs to 15 residues. The germline CDR1 and CDR2 sequences are KGHSH and LQKENI. Trimming took off 5 bases at V and 4 bases at J, with 17 bases between the two ends. CDR3: CASSVARGGAYGYTF. The DNA of the CDR3 is TGTGCCAGCTCAGTCGCGCGGGGTGGGGCCTATGGCTACACCTTC. The full variable domain, its missing parts supplied by reference TRBV18 and TRBJ1-2, is NAGVMQNPRHLVRRRGQEARLRCSPMKGHSHVYWYRQLPEEGLKFMVYLQKENIIDESGMPKERFSAEFPKEGPSILRIQQVVRGDSAAYFCASSVARGGAYGYTFGSGTRLTVV.

The chain links TRBV6-5 to TRBJ1-4, with a possible D match to TRBD1 (5 bases). The length of the CDR3 is 15 residues. Trimming cost V 0 bases and J 8 bases, with 13 bases left between them. The germline V gene has CDR1 MNHEY and CDR2 SVGAGI. CDR3 loop: CASSYSGGLGEKLFF. The CDR3 nucleotides read TGTGCCAGCAGTTACTCGGGGGGTCTTGGCGAAAAACTGTTTTTT.

V gene TRBV28 combines with J gene TRBJ1-4; possible D gene TRBD1, 5 bases. The CDR3 sequence is 14 residues long. The V end lost 2 bases, the J end lost 7 bases, and 11 bases lay between the germline ends. Germline-derived CDR1 and CDR2 are MDHEN and SYDVKM. CDR3 sequence reads: CASSLADSAEKLFF. The CDR3 DNA reads TGTGCCAGCAGTTTAGCTGACAGTGCTGAAAAACTGTTTTTT.

The chain is built from TRBV29-1 and TRBJ2-7, with TRBD1 matching over 8 bases. The CDR3 runs to 12 residues. V trimming: 7 bases; J trimming: 0 bases; junction bases outside the gene matches: 2. Germline CDR1 SQVTM, CDR2 ANQGSEA. The CDR3 DNA sequence: TGCAGCGGGACAGGGAACTCCTACGAGCAGTACTTC. Amino acid sequence: CSGTGNSYEQYF.

The chain employs TRBV5-6 and TRBJ2-7, with D perhaps matching TRBD1 (5 bases). In germline, CDR1 is SGHDT, CDR2 YYEEEE. V shed 0 bases and J shed 5 bases, with 6 bases lying between them. The CDR3 runs 12 residues. The CDR3 DNA reads TGTGCCAGCAGCTTGGCAGGGCACGAGCAGTACTTC. This gives the protein CASSLAGHEQYF.

As regards this clone: The same CDR3 also results from other DNA sequences found in this sample. V gene TRBV2 combines with J gene TRBJ1-1; D unclear. The CDR3 totals 13 residues. Trimming left V 6 bases short and J 0 bases short, with 8 bases between. Germline assignment: CDR1 SNHLY and CDR2 FYNNEI. The CDR3 loop is CASSRTVNTEAFF. CDR3 in DNA: TGTGCCAGCAGCCGGACGGTGAACACTGAAGCTTTCTTT.

This clone was detected only once. The V gene is TRBV9, the J gene TRBJ2-7, with D possibly matching TRBD2 (6 bases). Germline-derived CDR1 and CDR2 are SGDLS and YYNGEE. V lost 4 bases and J lost 2, with 19 bases in between. This CDR3 region has 16 residues. The CDR3 here is CASSPGGGPGTYEQYF. CDR3 DNA sequence: TGTGCCAGCAGCCCCGGGGGAGGTCCTGGAACCTACGAGCAGTACTTC.

The chain has TRBV6-1 and TRBJ2-1; D is ambiguous. The V gene lost 6 bases and the J gene lost 2 bases, with 14 bases spanning the gap. The CDR3 totals 15 residues. Germline assignment: CDR1 MNHNS and CDR2 SASEGT. CDR3 sequence (DNA): TGTGCCAGCAGCGACGTAACCCCGCCCTACAATGAGCAGTTCTTC. Its protein product is CASSDVTPPYNEQFF.

This clone has a single count. The chain carries TRBV6-1 and TRBJ2-7; 9 positions match TRBD1. CDR3 length: 15 amino acids. The germline CDR1 and CDR2 sequences are MNHNS and SASEGT. V lost 5 bases, J lost 5 bases, and 10 bases stayed unmatched. CDR3 protein: CASSIRGDRANEQYF. In DNA, the CDR3 is TGTGCCAGCAGTATAAGGGGGGACAGGGCTAACGAGCAGTACTTC.

The chain has TRBV25-1 and TRBJ2-3; 7 bases line up with TRBD2. V was pared by 1 base and J by 1 base, with 8 bases of the junction left unmatched. The length of the CDR3 is 17 residues. Germline V CDR1 and CDR2: MGHDK, SYGVNS. CDR3 coding DNA: TGTGCCAGCAGTGAATCCGGGGGAGGGCCACGCACAGATACGCAGTATTTT. Translating gives CASSESGGGPRTDTQYF. The full variable domain, in which reference TRBV25-1 and TRBJ2-3 provide the parts outside the CDR3, is EADIYQTPRYLVIGTGKKITLECSQTMGHDKMYWYQQDPGMELHLIHYSYGVNSTEKGDLSSESTVSRIRTEHFPLTLESARPSHTSQYLCASSESGGGPRTDTQYFGPGTRLTVL.

The chain couples TRBV27 to TRBJ2-1; either TRBD1 or TRBD2 may supply D (5 bases each). Germline CDR1 reads MNHEY; CDR2 reads SMNVEV (reference sequence). V dropped 8 bases and J dropped 5 bases, with 19 bases sitting between them. The CDR3 totals 15 residues. Here the CDR3 DNA reads TGTGCCAGCGGACTTGGCAGGGCGGTTCACAATGAGCAGTTCTTC. Translation gives CASGLGRAVHNEQFF.